These T cell receptor beta chains were read from a single sample in a study of T cell responses to AZD1222 COVID-19 vaccine. The repertoire was sequenced with immunoSEQ multiplex PCR; TCRdb's copy has only in-frame clones and lacks some. The table lists 95,000 to 100,000 clones, 70% to 90% of them singletons, with 1.4% in the top ten. This specimen consisted of peripheral blood, obtained on day 0 of AZD1222 vaccination. The receptors originated from an adult in good health. Each CDR3 is given with its conserved first and last residue. The D gene is left open where the match is weak. Rows give clone size only sometimes, using once, few, many, or a class for an expanded clone.

TGTGCCAGCAGCCTGCCCGGCGGGGAGCTGTTTTTT,CASSLPGGELFF,NA,NA,TRBJ2-2,TRBV7-8
TGTGCCACCAGTGATCCGACTAGCTCCGGCGAGACCCAGTACTTC,CATSDPTSSGETQYF,NA,TRBD2,TRBJ2-5,TRBV24-1
TGTGCCAGCAGTTACTCTACAGGGGCCCTGATCGAGCAGTACTTC,CASSYSTGALIEQYF,NA,TRBD1,TRBJ2-7,TRBV6-2/TRBV6-3
TGCGCCAGCAGCTCCGCGGGGGGGACTGGAAACACCATATATTTT,CASSSAGGTGNTIYF,NA,NA,TRBJ1-3,TRBV5-1
TGTGCCAGCAGGGTTGGAGCGGGAGGACCAGCAGATACGCAGTATTTT,CASRVGAGGPADTQYF,once,TRBD2,TRBJ2-3,TRBV7-9
TGTGCCAGCAGCCCGGGGAGGGGCGAGAATGGCTACACCTTC,CASSPGRGENGYTF,NA,NA,TRBJ1-2,TRBV7-2
TGTGCCAGCAGCCGTTTTACAGGACAGGGACGCACTGAAGCTTTCTTT,CASSRFTGQGRTEAFF,NA,TRBD1,TRBJ1-1,TRBV5-6
TGCGCCAGCAGCCAAGTTTGGGGGTATAATTCACCCCTCCACTTT,CASSQVWGYNSPLHF,NA,NA,TRBJ1-6,TRBV4-3
TGTGCCAGCAGTTTTGGGAATCAGCCCCAGCATTTT,CASSFGNQPQHF,NA,NA,TRBJ1-5,TRBV28
TGCAGCGTTCTAAGGACAGGGAACACTGAAGCTTTCTTT,CSVLRTGNTEAFF,NA,TRBD1,TRBJ1-1,TRBV29-1
TGTGCCAGCAAAATACAGGGGTCTGAAGCTTTCTTT,CASKIQGSEAFF,NA,TRBD1,TRBJ1-1,TRBV3-1/TRBV3-2
TGCAGTGCTAGTGAGGGCAAGCTAACTGAAGCTTTCTTT,CSASEGKLTEAFF,NA,NA,TRBJ1-1,TRBV20-1
TGTGCCAGCAGCGTATTCCGGGAGAGGCACACAGATACGCAGTATTTT,CASSVFRERHTDTQYF,NA,NA,TRBJ2-3,TRBV9
TGTGCCAGCACGACAGGGCCTAACTATGGCTACACCTTC,CASTTGPNYGYTF,NA,TRBD1,TRBJ1-2,TRBV28
TGTGCCAGCAGCCTGGGGGACAGGGACGACTATGGCTACACCTTC,CASSLGDRDDYGYTF,NA,TRBD1,TRBJ1-2,TRBV7-3
TGTGCCTGGAGTACAGGGGGCTACTATGGCTACACCTTC,CAWSTGGYYGYTF,NA,TRBD1,TRBJ1-2,TRBV30
TGTGCCAGCAGTTTCCTGGGGACAGGGATGGATGGCTACACCTTC,CASSFLGTGMDGYTF,NA,TRBD1,TRBJ1-2,TRBV9
TGTGCCAGTAGTATACAAGATAGGCAGTACTTC,CASSIQDRQYF,NA,NA,TRBJ2-7,TRBV19
TGTGCCAGTAGTACTACTGACAGTATTAGCAATCAGCCCCAGCATTTT,CASSTTDSISNQPQHF,NA,NA,TRBJ1-5,TRBV19
TGTGCCACCAGTGAATCCGGGCGCTACGAGCAGTACTTC,CATSESGRYEQYF,NA,NA,TRBJ2-7,TRBV24-1
TGTGCCAGCAGCTTCCTTAGCGGGACTAGTCCCCGCGAGCAGTACTTC,CASSFLSGTSPREQYF,NA,TRBD2,TRBJ2-7,TRBV7-8